The 16 T cell receptor beta chains below come from one sample, sequenced in a study of T cells in Graves' hyperthyroidism and ophthalmopathy (dated by TCRdb to the late 2010s). Receptor libraries were prepared by multiplex PCR. Reads for this sample came from an Illumina HiSeq 2000. The TCR beta CDR3 regions were amplified from RNA transcripts. The first round of RT-PCR for the TCR CDR3 was performed with the HTBI primer set and the Qiagen OneStep RT-PCR kit. TCRdb trimmed public reads at Q25 via fastp, called clones via MiXCR and kept in-frame beta chains. Every CDR3 protein is listed once, alongside the most common genes and DNA of its rows. A total of 470,000 or so distinct CDR3 sequences appear in this sample, around 21% of them only once. The ten most abundant clones make up 26% of the sample. The sequenced sample consisted of blood. The receptor set was obtained from a man between 18 and 35 years old with Graves' hyperthyroidism.

This clonotype was observed many times. CDR3 in DNA: TGTGCCAGCAGTCCGTCTGGGGGCACTGAAGCTTTCTTT. Its protein product is CASSPSGGTEAFF. The V and J genes are TRBV18 and TRBJ1-1; the D gene is possibly TRBD1 (5 bases). The CDR3 totals 13 residues. V shed 8 bases and J shed 4 bases, with 14 bases lying between them. CDR1 is KGHSH and CDR2 is LQKENI in the germline V gene.

The sample holds many counts of this clonotype. This sequence joins TRBV27 and TRBJ2-5, with D possibly matching TRBD2 (6 bases). The germline V and J ends were trimmed by 5 bases and 2 bases, with 15 bases remaining between them. In germline, CDR1 is MNHEY, CDR2 SMNVEV (reference sequence). The CDR3 spans 15 residues. In nucleotides, the CDR3 is TGTGCCAGCAGTCCCCTAACAGGACTACAAGAGACCCAGTACTTC. The encoded protein is CASSPLTGLQETQYF.

The V call is TRBV6-1, the J call TRBJ1-2; TRBD1 is a possible D gene (5 bases). Trimming took 7 bases from V and 7 from J, leaving 16 bases between them. The CDR3 extends over 13 amino acids. Germline V gene lookup returns CDR1 MNHNS and CDR2 SASEGT. CDR3 DNA: TGTGCCAGCACCATACTCGGGGGAGGTGGCTACACCTTC. Translated, it gives CASTILGGGGYTF.

The chain is built from TRBV7-3 and TRBJ2-2; D gene unclear. Germline V gene sequence: CDR1 SGHTA, CDR2 FQGTGA. Trimming shortened V by 1 base and J by 5 bases, and 14 bases separated the two germline ends. The CDR3 contains 16 residues. CDR3 amino acids: CASSLNSLWRTGELFF. The CDR3 DNA follows: TGTGCCAGCAGCTTAAACTCGCTGTGGCGGACCGGGGAGCTGTTTTTT. The entire variable domain, with the rest obtained from reference TRBV7-3 and TRBJ2-2, is as follows: GAGVSQTPSNKVTEKGKYVELRCDPISGHTALYWYRQSLGQGPEFLIYFQGTGAADDSGLPNDRFFAVRPEGSVSTLKIQRTERGDSAVYLCASSLNSLWRTGELFFGEGSRLTVL.

There are many counts of this clonotype. The chain has TRBV5-5 and TRBJ2-5; the match to TRBD2 covers 11 bases. Germline V gene data show CDR1 as SGHKS and CDR2 as YYEKEE (reference sequence). CDR3 size: 16 residues. After removal of 1 base from V and 1 base from J, the junction contained 3 bases not matched to a gene. Here the CDR3 reads CASSLRLAGGQETQYF. CDR3 bases: TGTGCCAGCAGCTTGAGGCTAGCGGGGGGCCAAGAGACCCAGTACTTC.

This clonotype was detected a few times. The rearrangement joins TRBV7-2 to TRBJ2-4; D is unresolved. The CDR3 loop spans 15 amino acids. The germline V and J ends were trimmed by 1 base and 6 bases, with 13 bases remaining between them. Germline-derived CDR1 and CDR2 are SGHTA and FQGNSA. CDR3 in DNA: TGTGCCAGCAGCTTAGATTTAGGTTTGGGAAACATTCAGTACTTC. Residues: CASSLDLGLGNIQYF.

This chain joins TRBV20-1 and TRBJ2-2, with TRBD1 matching 7 bases. CDR1 and CDR2 from the germline V gene are DFQATT and SNEGSKA (reference sequence). This CDR3 spans 14 amino acids. V lost 5 bases, J lost 4 bases, and 7 bases stayed unmatched. CDR3 DNA: TGCAGTGCTGCGGACACAGGGGTCACCGGGGAGCTGTTTTTT. Protein product: CSAADTGVTGELFF.

In this sample, this clonotype turned up many times. The chain is built from TRBV27 and TRBJ2-7, with a weak D call TRBD2 (6 bases). This CDR3 has 14 amino acids. The V gene lost 4 bases and the J gene lost 6 bases, with 16 bases spanning the gap. Germline CDR1 MNHEY, CDR2 SMNVEV (reference sequence). Here the CDR3 reads CASSYNLGGSEQYF. CDR3 coding DNA: TGTGCCAGCAGTTACAATCTGGGGGGAAGCGAGCAGTACTTC.

This clonotype showed up many times. V usage is TRBV27 and J usage is TRBJ1-3, with D hard to call. The germline gives CDR1 MNHEY, CDR2 SMNVEV (reference sequence). The CDR3 covers 14 residues. V was clipped by 3 bases and J by 4 bases, with 10 bases between them. The CDR3 sequence is CASSFSGTGNTIYF. Here the CDR3 DNA reads TGTGCCAGCAGTTTTTCAGGCACCGGAAACACCATATATTTT.

This clonotype was seen ten or more times. The chain employs TRBV2 and TRBJ1-5; 7 bases map to TRBD1. Germline trimming cut 2 bases from V and 6 bases from J; bases unmatched to any gene: 7. Germline V CDR1 and CDR2: SNHLY, FYNNEI. The CDR3 runs to 15 residues. The CDR3 loop reads CASSESRGIAQPQHF. The CDR3 DNA reads as TGTGCCAGCAGTGAAAGCAGGGGGATAGCTCAGCCCCAGCATTTT.

At least ten counts were recorded for this clonotype. The rearrangement links TRBV6-1 to TRBJ1-2; TRBD1 agrees at 9 bases. This CDR3 comprises 15 residues. V lost 5 bases and J lost 7; bases outside the gene matches: 11. Germline loops: CDR1 MNHNS, CDR2 SASEGT. The CDR3 spells CASSPPRTGVSGYTF. The CDR3 DNA follows: TGTGCCAGCAGTCCCCCTCGGACAGGGGTTAGTGGCTACACCTTC.

This clonotype has a count of ten or more. V is TRBV30 and J is TRBJ1-2, with a weak D call TRBD1 (6 bases). This CDR3 has 18 residues. The V and J ends lost 1 base and 4 bases respectively, with 25 bases between them. In germline, CDR1 is GTSNPN, CDR2 SVGIG (reference sequence). CDR3 DNA sequence: TGTGCCTGGAGTGATCGCCTTGGGCACAGGGAGATAGGCTATGGCTACACCTTC. Protein product: CAWSDRLGHREIGYGYTF. Complete variable domain (other parts from reference TRBV30 and TRBJ1-2): SQTIHQWPATLVQPVGSPLSLECTVEGTSNPNLYWYRQAAGRGLQLLFYSVGIGQISSEVPQNLSASRPQDRQFILSSKKLLLSDSGFYLCAWSDRLGHREIGYGYTFGSGTRLTVV.

This chain joins TRBV4-1 and TRBJ2-4, with 13 bases aligning to TRBD2. Germline CDR1 reads MGHRA; CDR2 reads YSYEKL. J was trimmed by 0 bases and V by 1 base; bases with no gene match: 3. This CDR3 is built from 18 residues. For the CDR3, the DNA is TGCGCCAGCAGCCAAGGACTAGCGGGGGGAATAGCCAAAAACATTCAGTACTTC. Its protein is CASSQGLAGGIAKNIQYF.

The rearrangement joins TRBV4-1 to TRBJ1-2; no clear D gene. Germline loops: CDR1 MGHRA, CDR2 YSYEKL. The CDR3 contains 15 residues. The V end lost 0 bases, the J end lost 2 bases, and 10 bases lay between the germline ends. DNA of the CDR3: TGCGCCAGCAGCCAAGATTTTGGAAGGAACTATGGCTACACCTTC. It specifies CASSQDFGRNYGYTF.

This clonotype was counted at least ten times. The gene calls are TRBV7-2 and TRBJ1-1; maybe TRBD1 (6 bases). The CDR3 runs 14 residues. Per the germline V gene, CDR1 is SGHTA and CDR2 is FQGNSA. V lost 1 base to trimming and J lost 3 bases, with 9 bases between them. CDR3 DNA: TGTGCCAGCAGCTTAGAACAGGGTGACACTGAAGCTTTCTTT. Amino acids: CASSLEQGDTEAFF.

The table lists this clonotype with many counts. One end of the junction is discordant with germline, which a read error may explain. Here the CDR3 DNA reads TGTGCCAGCAGTAGTACAGGGCCCGTCTATGACTACACCTTC. It yields the protein CASSSTGPVYDYTF. The chain couples TRBV12-3 or TRBV12-4 to TRBJ1-2; D may be TRBD1 (6 bases). There are 14 residues in the CDR3.